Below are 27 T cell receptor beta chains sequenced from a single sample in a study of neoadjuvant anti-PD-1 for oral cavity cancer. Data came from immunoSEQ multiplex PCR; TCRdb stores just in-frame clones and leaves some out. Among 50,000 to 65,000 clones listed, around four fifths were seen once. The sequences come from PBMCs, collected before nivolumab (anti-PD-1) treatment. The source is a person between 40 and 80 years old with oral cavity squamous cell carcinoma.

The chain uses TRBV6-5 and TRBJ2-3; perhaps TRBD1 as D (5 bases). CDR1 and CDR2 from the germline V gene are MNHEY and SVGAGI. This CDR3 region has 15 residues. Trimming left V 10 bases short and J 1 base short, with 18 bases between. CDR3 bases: TGTGCCACCTCCCTGGGGCAATCCGGCACAGATACGCAGTATTTT. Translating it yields CATSLGQSGTDTQYF.

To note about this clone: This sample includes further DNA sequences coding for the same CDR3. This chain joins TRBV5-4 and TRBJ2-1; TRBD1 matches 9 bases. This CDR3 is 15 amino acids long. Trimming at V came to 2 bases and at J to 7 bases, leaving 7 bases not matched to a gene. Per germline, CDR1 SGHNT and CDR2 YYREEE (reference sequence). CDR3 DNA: TGTGCCAGCAGCTTCTTGGACAGGGGTGGGAATGAGCAGTTCTTC. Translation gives CASSFLDRGGNEQFF.

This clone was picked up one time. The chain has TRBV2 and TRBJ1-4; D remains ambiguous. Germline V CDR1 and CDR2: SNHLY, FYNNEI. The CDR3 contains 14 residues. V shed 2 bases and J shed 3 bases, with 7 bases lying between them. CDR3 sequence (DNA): TGTGCCAGCAGTGAATCTCGGGCTAATGAAAAACTGTTTTTT. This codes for CASSESRANEKLFF.

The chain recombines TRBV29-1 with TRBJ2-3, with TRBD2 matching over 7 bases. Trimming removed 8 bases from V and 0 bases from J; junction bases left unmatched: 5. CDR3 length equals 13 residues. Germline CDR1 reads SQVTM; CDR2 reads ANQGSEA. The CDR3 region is CSTSGTSTDTQYF. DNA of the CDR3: TGCAGCACGAGCGGGACCAGCACAGATACGCAGTATTTT.

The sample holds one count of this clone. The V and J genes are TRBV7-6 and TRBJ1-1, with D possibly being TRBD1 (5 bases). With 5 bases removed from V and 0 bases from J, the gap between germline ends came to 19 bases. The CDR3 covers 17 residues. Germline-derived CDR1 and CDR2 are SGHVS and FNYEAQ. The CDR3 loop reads CASSPHLRGGMNTEAFF. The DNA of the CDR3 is TGTGCCAGCAGCCCGCATTTACGGGGGGGGATGAACACTGAAGCTTTCTTT. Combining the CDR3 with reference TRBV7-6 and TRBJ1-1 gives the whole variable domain GAGVSQSPRYKVTKRGQDVALRCDPISGHVSLYWYRQALGQGPEFLTYFNYEAQQDKSGLPNDRFSAERPEGSISTLTIQRTEQRDSAMYRCASSPHLRGGMNTEAFFGQGTRLTVV.

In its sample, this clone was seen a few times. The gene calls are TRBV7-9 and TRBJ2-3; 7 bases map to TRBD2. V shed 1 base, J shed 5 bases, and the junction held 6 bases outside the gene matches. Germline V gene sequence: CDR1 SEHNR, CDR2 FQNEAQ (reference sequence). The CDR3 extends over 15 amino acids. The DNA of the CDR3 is TGTGCCAGCAGCTTAGAGACGGGGGGAAGAGATACGCAGTATTTT. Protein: CASSLETGGRDTQYF.

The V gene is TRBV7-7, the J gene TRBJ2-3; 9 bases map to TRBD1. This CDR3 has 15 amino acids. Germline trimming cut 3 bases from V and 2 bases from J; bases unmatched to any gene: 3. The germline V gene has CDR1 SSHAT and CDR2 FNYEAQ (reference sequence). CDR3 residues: CASSLGQGITDTQYF. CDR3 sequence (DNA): TGTGCCAGCAGCTTGGGACAGGGTATCACAGATACGCAGTATTTT.

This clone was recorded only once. The CDR3 DNA is TGCGCCAGCAGCGAGAGGACAGGGGGTTTCAACGTTCAGACCCAGTACTTC. Encoded protein: CASSERTGGFNVQTQYF. The chain links TRBV5-1 to TRBJ2-5, with 10 bases aligning to TRBD1. Germline V gene data show CDR1 as SGHRS and CDR2 as YFSETQ. V lost 4 bases, J lost 6 bases, and 15 bases stayed unmatched. This CDR3 has 17 residues.

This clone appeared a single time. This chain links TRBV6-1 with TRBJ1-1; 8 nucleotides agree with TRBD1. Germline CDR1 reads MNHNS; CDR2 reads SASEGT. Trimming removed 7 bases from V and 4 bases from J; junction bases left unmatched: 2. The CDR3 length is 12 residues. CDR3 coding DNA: TGTGCCAGCAACAGGGGGAGCACTGAAGCTTTCTTT. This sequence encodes CASNRGSTEAFF.

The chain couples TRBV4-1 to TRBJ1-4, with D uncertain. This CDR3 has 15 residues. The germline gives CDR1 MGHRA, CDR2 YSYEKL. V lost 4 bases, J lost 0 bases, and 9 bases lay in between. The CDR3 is CASSRLTATNEKLFF. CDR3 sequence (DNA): TGCGCCAGCAGCCGGCTAACCGCAACTAATGAAAAACTGTTTTTT.

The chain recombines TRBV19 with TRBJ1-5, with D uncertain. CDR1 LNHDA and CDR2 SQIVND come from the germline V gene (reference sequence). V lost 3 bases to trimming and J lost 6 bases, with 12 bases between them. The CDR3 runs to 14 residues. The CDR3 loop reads CASSITDPTQPQHF. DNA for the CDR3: TGTGCCAGTAGTATCACGGACCCTACTCAGCCCCAGCATTTT.

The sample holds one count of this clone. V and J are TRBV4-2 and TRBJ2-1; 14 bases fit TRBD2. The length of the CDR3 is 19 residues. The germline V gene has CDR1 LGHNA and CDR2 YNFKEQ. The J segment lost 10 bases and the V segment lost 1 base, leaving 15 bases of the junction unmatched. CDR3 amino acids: CASSQAGTSGGARGREQFF. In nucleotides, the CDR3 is TGTGCCAGCAGCCAAGCTGGGACTAGCGGGGGTGCCCGAGGAAGGGAGCAGTTCTTC.

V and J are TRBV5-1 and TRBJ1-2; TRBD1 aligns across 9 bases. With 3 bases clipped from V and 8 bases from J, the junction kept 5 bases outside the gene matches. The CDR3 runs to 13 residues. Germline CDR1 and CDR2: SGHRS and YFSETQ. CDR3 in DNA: TGCGCCAGCAGCTCCGGGACAGGGAGCGGCTACACCTTC. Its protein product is CASSSGTGSGYTF.

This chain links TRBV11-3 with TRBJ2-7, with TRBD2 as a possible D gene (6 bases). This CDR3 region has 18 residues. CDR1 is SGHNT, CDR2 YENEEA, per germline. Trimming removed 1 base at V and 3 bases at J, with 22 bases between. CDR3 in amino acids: CASSLGRKEGSPLYEQYF. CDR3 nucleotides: TGTGCCAGCAGCTTAGGGAGAAAGGAGGGCTCACCTCTCTACGAGCAGTACTTC.

The CDR3 region is CASSLLGGGRPANYGYTF. As DNA, the CDR3 is TGTGCCAGCAGTTTATTAGGCGGGGGCCGACCCGCTAACTATGGCTACACCTTC. The rearrangement joins TRBV28 to TRBJ1-2, with D possibly TRBD1 on 6 matching bases. V lost 1 base and J 0 bases, leaving 18 bases between the germline ends. The CDR3 contains 18 residues. Germline V gene data show CDR1 as MDHEN and CDR2 as SYDVKM.

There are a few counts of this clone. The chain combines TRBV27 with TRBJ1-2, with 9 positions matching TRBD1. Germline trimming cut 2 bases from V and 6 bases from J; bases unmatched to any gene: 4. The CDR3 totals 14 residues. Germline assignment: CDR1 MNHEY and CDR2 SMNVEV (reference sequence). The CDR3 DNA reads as TGTGCCAGCAGTTTAACAGGGGGCGCGGATGGCTACACCTTC. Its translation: CASSLTGGADGYTF.

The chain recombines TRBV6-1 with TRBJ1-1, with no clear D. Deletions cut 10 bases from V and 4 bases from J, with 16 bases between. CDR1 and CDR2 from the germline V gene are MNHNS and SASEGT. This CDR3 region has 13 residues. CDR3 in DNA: TGTGCCATGGCCTCGGACCGCTTCACTGAAGCTTTCTTT. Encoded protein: CAMASDRFTEAFF.

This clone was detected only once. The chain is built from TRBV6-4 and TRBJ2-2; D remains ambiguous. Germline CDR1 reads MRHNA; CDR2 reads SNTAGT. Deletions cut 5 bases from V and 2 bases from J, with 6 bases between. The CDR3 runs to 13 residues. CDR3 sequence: CASSKKNTGELFF. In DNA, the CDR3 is TGTGCCAGCAGTAAGAAAAACACCGGGGAGCTGTTTTTT.

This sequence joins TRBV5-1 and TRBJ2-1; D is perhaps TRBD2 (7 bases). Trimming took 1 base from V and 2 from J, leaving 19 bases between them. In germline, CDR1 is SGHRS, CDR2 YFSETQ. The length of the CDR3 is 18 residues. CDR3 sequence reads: CASSLHLGGGGAYNEQFF. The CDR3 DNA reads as TGCGCCAGCAGCTTGCACCTCGGGGGCGGGGGTGCCTACAATGAGCAGTTCTTC.

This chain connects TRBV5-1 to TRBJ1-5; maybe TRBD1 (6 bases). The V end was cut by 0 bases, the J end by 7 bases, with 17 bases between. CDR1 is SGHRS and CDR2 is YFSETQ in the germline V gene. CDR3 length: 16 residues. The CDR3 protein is CASSLGDLGGGQPQHF. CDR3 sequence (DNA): TGCGCCAGCAGCTTGGGGGACCTAGGGGGTGGACAGCCCCAGCATTTT.

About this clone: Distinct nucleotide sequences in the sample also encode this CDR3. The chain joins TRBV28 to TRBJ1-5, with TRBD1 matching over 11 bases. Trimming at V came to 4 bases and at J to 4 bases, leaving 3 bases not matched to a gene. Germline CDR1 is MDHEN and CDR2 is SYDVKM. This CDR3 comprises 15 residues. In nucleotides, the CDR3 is TGTGCCAGCAGTTCGGGACAGGGGGGGAATCAGCCCCAGCATTTT. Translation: CASSSGQGGNQPQHF.

The CDR3 sequence: CASRLGGEISEQYF. CDR3 nucleotide sequence: TGTGCCAGTCGTCTGGGGGGAGAAATCAGCGAGCAGTACTTC. The chain recombines TRBV27 with TRBJ2-7; maybe TRBD2 (6 bases). Germline CDR1 reads MNHEY; CDR2 reads SMNVEV (reference sequence). Trimming stripped 9 bases from V and 6 bases from J, with 21 bases between. This CDR3 is 14 amino acids long.

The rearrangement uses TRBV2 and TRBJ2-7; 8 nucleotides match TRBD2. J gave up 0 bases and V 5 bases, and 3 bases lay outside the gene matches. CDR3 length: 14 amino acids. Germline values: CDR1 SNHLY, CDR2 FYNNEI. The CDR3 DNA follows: TGTGCCAGCAGTTTCACTAGCGGCTCCTACGAGCAGTACTTC. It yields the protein CASSFTSGSYEQYF. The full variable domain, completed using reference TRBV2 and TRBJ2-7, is EPEVTQTPSHQVTQMGQEVILRCVPISNHLYFYWYRQILGQKVEFLVSFYNNEISEKSEIFDDQFSVERPDGSNFTLKIRSTKLEDSAMYFCASSFTSGSYEQYFGPGTRLTVT.

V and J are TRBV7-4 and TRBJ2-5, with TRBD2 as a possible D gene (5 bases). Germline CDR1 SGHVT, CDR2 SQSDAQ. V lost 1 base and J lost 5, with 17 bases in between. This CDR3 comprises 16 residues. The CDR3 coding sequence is TGTGCCAGCAGCTTAGGCGGGCAAAAGGGCCGGGAGACCCAGTACTTC. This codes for CASSLGGQKGRETQYF.

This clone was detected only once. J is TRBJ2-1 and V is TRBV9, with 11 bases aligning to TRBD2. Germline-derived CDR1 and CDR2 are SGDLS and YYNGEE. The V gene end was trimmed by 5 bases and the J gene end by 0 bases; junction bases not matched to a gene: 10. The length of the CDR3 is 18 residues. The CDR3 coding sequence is TGTGCCAGCAGGAGGGGACTAGCGGACCAAAGCTCCTACAATGAGCAGTTCTTC. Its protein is CASRRGLADQSSYNEQFF.

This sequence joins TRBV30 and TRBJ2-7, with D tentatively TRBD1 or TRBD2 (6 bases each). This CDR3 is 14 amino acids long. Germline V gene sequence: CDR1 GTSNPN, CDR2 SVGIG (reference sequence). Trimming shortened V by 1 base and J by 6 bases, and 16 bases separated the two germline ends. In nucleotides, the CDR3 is TGTGCCTGGAGTGAGCTAGCCCGGGGGCGCGAGCAGTACTTC. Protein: CAWSELARGREQYF.

Written as DNA, the CDR3 is TGTGCCAGCAGCTCGGTGAACACCGGGGAGCTGTTTTTT. Translated, it gives CASSSVNTGELFF. The rearrangement joins TRBV11-2 to TRBJ2-2; D is undetermined. The V end was cut by 4 bases, the J end by 1 base, with 4 bases between. CDR3 length: 13 amino acids. The germline gives CDR1 SGHAT, CDR2 FQNNGV. Full variable domain (outside the CDR3, taken from reference TRBV11-2 and TRBJ2-2): EAGVAQSPRYKIIEKRQSVAFWCNPISGHATLYWYQQILGQGPKLLIQFQNNGVVDDSQLPKDRFSAERLKGVDSTLKIQPAKLEDSAVYLCASSSVNTGELFFGEGSRLTVL.